These 22 T cell receptor beta chains came from one sample sequenced in a study of Graves' ophthalmopathy and Graves' hyperthyroidism (dated by TCRdb to the late 2010s). Sequenced using an Illumina HiSeq 2000. TCR beta CDR3 regions were amplified from RNA transcripts for repertoire sequencing. HTBI primers and the Qiagen OneStep RT-PCR kit were used in a first-round RT-PCR, which was followed by a second-round multiplex PCR, size selection and purification. TCRdb reanalyzed the raw reads on its own, using fastp at Q25 for trimming and MiXCR for clone calling, and kept in-frame beta chains. Each entry merges the rows of one CDR3 protein and shows their most common DNA and genes. The sample includes 500,000 to 600,000 distinct CDR3 sequences, with 39% observed a single time. The ten largest clones take up 4% to 5% of the sample. Specimen: peripheral blood or thyroid tissue (not recorded which). The receptors stem from an adult man with Graves' hyperthyroidism.

The chain joins TRBV2 to TRBJ2-7; 8 bases line up with TRBD1. The V gene's germline CDR1 is SNHLY and CDR2 FYNNEI. The CDR3 contains 13 residues. V shed 6 bases, J shed 7 bases, and the junction held 8 bases outside the gene matches. In DNA, the CDR3 is TGTGCCAGCAGCCTGGACAGGGTCGGGGAGCAGTACTTC. It specifies CASSLDRVGEQYF.

The rearrangement joins TRBV7-2 to TRBJ1-2; TRBD1 aligns across 8 bases. The CDR3 totals 18 residues. V lost 4 bases and J lost 2; bases outside the gene matches: 15. Germline CDR1 and CDR2: SGHTA and FQGNSA. The CDR3 region is CASSSEGGKTGVNYGYTF. The CDR3 nucleotides are TGTGCCAGCAGCTCAGAGGGGGGAAAGACAGGGGTAAACTATGGCTACACCTTC.

The rearrangement links TRBV29-1 to TRBJ1-1; 7 nucleotides align to TRBD1. Germline-derived CDR1 and CDR2 are SQVTM and ANQGSEA. With 6 bases clipped from V and 1 base from J, the junction kept 5 bases outside the gene matches. CDR3 length: 13 residues. CDR3 DNA sequence: TGCAGCGTGACACAGGGGACGAACACTGAAGCTTTCTTT. Translation: CSVTQGTNTEAFF.

The rearrangement links TRBV10-1 to TRBJ1-2; 7 bases are a match to TRBD1. V lost 5 bases and J lost 7; bases outside the gene matches: 13. Germline CDR1 reads WNHNN; CDR2 reads SYGVQD (reference sequence). CDR3 length equals 15 residues. CDR3 protein: CASSPGTAFGCGYTF. In nucleotides, the CDR3 is TGCGCCAGCAGTCCAGGGACAGCTTTCGGCTGTGGCTACACCTTC.

This clonotype was counted at least ten times. The gene calls are TRBV19 and TRBJ2-2; 7 bases match TRBD1. V gave up 5 bases and J gave up 4 bases; unmatched junction bases: 7. CDR1 is LNHDA, CDR2 SQIVND, per germline (reference sequence). The CDR3 is 15 amino acids. CDR3 DNA: TGTGCCAGTAGTTCGACAGGGCGGGCCACCGGGGAGCTGTTTTTT. This encodes CASSSTGRATGELFF.

Points on this clonotype: Since a much larger clone is just one base distant, this may be a read error. The chain couples TRBV6-5 to TRBJ2-5; D call uncertain. V lost 5 bases to trimming and J lost 0 bases, with 7 bases between them. CDR1 and CDR2 (germline): MNHEY, SVGAGI. This CDR3 has 13 residues. For the CDR3, the DNA is TGTGCCAGCAGTGGAGATCACCAAGAGACCCAGTACTTC. It is translated as CASSGDHQETQYF.

The genes are TRBV20-1 and TRBJ2-5; tentative D call: TRBD1 (5 bases). Germline values: CDR1 DFQATT, CDR2 SNEGSKA (reference sequence). The CDR3 has 12 residues. Deletions cut 0 bases from V and 9 bases from J, with 11 bases between. The CDR3, as DNA: TGCAGTGCTAGAGATCAAGGCAGGGCCCAGTACTTC. Its translation: CSARDQGRAQYF.

The V call is TRBV30, the J call TRBJ1-2, with TRBD1 matching 8 bases. CDR3 length: 14 amino acids. Germline CDR1 GTSNPN, CDR2 SVGIG (reference sequence). With V trimmed by 2 bases and J by 2 bases, 4 bases remained unmatched. In DNA form, the CDR3 reads TGTGCCTGGAGTAGCTCAGGGGGCAACTATGGCTACACCTTC. It codes for CAWSSSGGNYGYTF.

This clonotype has at least ten counts. The rearrangement links TRBV24-1 to TRBJ1-2; no definite D call. The CDR3 loop spans 16 amino acids. V shed 4 bases and J shed 0 bases, with 14 bases lying between them. Per the germline V gene, CDR1 is KGHDR and CDR2 is SFDVKD. CDR3 amino acids: CATSDRTAESNYGYTF. Written as DNA, the CDR3 is TGTGCCACCAGTGACCGGACGGCGGAATCTAACTATGGCTACACCTTC.

J is TRBJ1-5 and V is TRBV4-1; D is unclear. The V and J ends lost 0 bases and 4 bases respectively, with 16 bases between them. Germline CDR1 is MGHRA and CDR2 is YSYEKL. The CDR3 length is 17 residues. Here the CDR3 DNA reads TGCGCCAGCAGCCAAGAATCTAGCTACCTCGGGAATCAGCCCCAGCATTTT. It specifies CASSQESSYLGNQPQHF.

This clonotype was recorded at least ten times. V and J are TRBV2 and TRBJ2-7, with D hard to call. The CDR3 runs to 10 residues. The V gene lost 3 bases and the J gene lost 10 bases, with 7 bases spanning the gap. Germline CDR1 SNHLY, CDR2 FYNNEI. CDR3: CASSESIQYF. In DNA form, the CDR3 reads TGTGCCAGCAGTGAGTCCATACAGTACTTC.

This clonotype was seen just once. V is TRBV2 and J is TRBJ2-7, with D possibly being TRBD2 (6 bases). This CDR3 has 14 amino acids. Trimming took off 6 bases at V and 3 bases at J, with 15 bases between the two ends. The germline V gene has CDR1 SNHLY and CDR2 FYNNEI. The CDR3 here is CASRKLAGLYEQYF. As DNA, the CDR3 is TGTGCCAGCAGAAAACTAGCAGGCCTCTACGAGCAGTACTTC.

This chain links TRBV6-4 with TRBJ2-2; D unclear. The CDR3 length is 13 residues. Germline V gene sequence: CDR1 MRHNA, CDR2 SNTAGT. Trimming pared 0 bases from V and 7 bases from J, leaving 6 bases between. The CDR3: CASSDSPSGELFF. In DNA, the CDR3 is TGTGCCAGCAGTGACTCTCCTAGCGGGGAGCTGTTTTTT.

Notes on this clonotype: At one boundary the junction diverges from the germline segment, which might be a read error. V gene TRBV29-1 combines with J gene TRBJ2-5; D could derive from TRBD1 or TRBD2 (5 bases each). Germline-derived CDR1 and CDR2 are SQVTM and ANQGSEA. The CDR3 consists of 13 residues. The CDR3 reads CSVGAVNQGTRYF. CDR3 sequence (DNA): TGCAGCGTTGGGGCGGTCAACCAAGGGACCCGGTACTTC.

This clonotype has just a few counts. V gene TRBV25-1 combines with J gene TRBJ2-7, with D perhaps matching TRBD1 (6 bases). The CDR3 totals 15 residues. The V and J ends lost 6 bases and 6 bases respectively, with 21 bases between them. Germline values: CDR1 MGHDK, CDR2 SYGVNS. CDR3 sequence (DNA): TGTGCCAGCAGCCGGCCGTACGGGACACAGGCCGAGCAGTACTTC. This codes for CASSRPYGTQAEQYF.

CDR3 coding DNA: TGTGCCAGCAGCTTAGTTCCCCTAGCGGGGCACACACAGGGGACCCAGTACTTC. Translated: CASSLVPLAGHTQGTQYF. V is TRBV7-9 and J is TRBJ2-5; 9 nucleotides line up with TRBD2. J lost 7 bases, V lost 1 base, and 16 bases had no gene match. The germline V gene encodes CDR1 SEHNR and CDR2 FQNEAQ (reference sequence). The CDR3 loop spans 18 amino acids.

This clonotype has more than one count but fewer than ten. This sequence joins TRBV12-3 or TRBV12-4 and TRBJ1-2, with 10 bases matching TRBD1. The CDR3 totals 15 residues. With 5 bases clipped from V and 7 bases from J, the junction kept 10 bases outside the gene matches. The CDR3: CASSLYRTGGAGYTF. The CDR3 nucleotides are TGTGCCAGCAGTCTATATCGGACAGGGGGGGCTGGCTACACCTTC.

The chain combines TRBV28 with TRBJ2-2, with unresolved D. Germline V gives CDR1 MDHEN, CDR2 SYDVKM. The CDR3 is made up of 16 amino acids. V lost 4 bases and J 4 bases, leaving 16 bases between the germline ends. This CDR3 reads CASSSFFQDRTGELFF. CDR3 in DNA: TGTGCCAGCAGTTCATTTTTCCAGGATCGCACCGGGGAGCTGTTTTTT.

The CDR3 coding sequence is TGTGCCAGCAGTGAAGGGGGCCGAGCTAACTATGGCTACACCTTC. The encoded protein is CASSEGGRANYGYTF. The chain links TRBV2 to TRBJ1-2, with a weak D call TRBD1 (5 bases). The V and J ends lost 1 base and 0 bases respectively, with 9 bases between them. Germline V gene lookup returns CDR1 SNHLY and CDR2 FYNNEI. The CDR3 spans 15 residues.

The chain links TRBV3-1 to TRBJ2-2; no clear D gene. The CDR3 has 13 residues. Between the trimmed V and J ends, which lost 4 bases and 6 bases, there was a span of 9 bases. CDR1 and CDR2 from the germline V gene are LGHDT and YNNKEL (reference sequence). The CDR3 is CASSPPGSGELFF. CDR3 coding DNA: TGTGCCAGCAGCCCCCCCGGGTCCGGGGAGCTGTTTTTT.

This chain connects TRBV29-1 to TRBJ1-1, with D perhaps matching TRBD1 (6 bases). Between the trimmed V and J ends, which lost 8 bases and 3 bases, there was a span of 13 bases. Germline assignment: CDR1 SQVTM and CDR2 ANQGSEA. This CDR3 comprises 12 residues. The CDR3 loop is CSLEQGDTEAFF. CDR3 in DNA: TGCAGCTTAGAACAGGGTGACACTGAAGCTTTCTTT.

The chain joins TRBV2 to TRBJ1-6, with D hard to call. Germline V lookup: CDR1 SNHLY, CDR2 FYNNEI. The CDR3 runs 15 residues. The V end was cut by 6 bases, the J end by 5 bases, with 14 bases between. CDR3 sequence reads: CASRTTSGDNSPLHF. Written as DNA, the CDR3 is TGTGCCAGCAGGACGACTAGCGGGGATAATTCACCCCTCCACTTT.